This T cell receptor (beta chain) comes out of a study of post-analysis software for immune sequencing data. General study results and limits: A handful of TRBV segments, including TRBV5-6, TRBV5-1 and TRBV20-1, were more frequent in patients than controls.

TCR beta libraries were prepared from cDNA with unique molecular identifiers. TCRdb ran MiXCR on the PCR reads and lists one entry per CDR3 protein. Found here are hundreds of thousands of distinct CDR3 sequences, 25% to 30% of them singletons; the top ten hold roughly 0.53%. Deletions cut 0 bases from V and 6 bases from J, with 9 bases between. The CDR3 has 14 amino acids. Per the germline V gene, CDR1 is SNHLY and CDR2 is FYNNEI. A note on this clonotype: Its target is unknown.

Sample: blood. V usage is TRBV2 and J usage is TRBJ2-4; possibly TRBD2 for D (6 bases). This clonotype originated in a girl between 5 and 17 years old with multiple sclerosis. This chain's CDR3 is CASSEAASANIQYF. The CDR3 bases are TGTGCCAGCAGTGAAGCGGCTAGCGCAAACATTCAGTACTTC.